Below are 30 T cell receptor beta chains sequenced from a single sample in a study of T cells in Graves' hyperthyroidism and ophthalmopathy. Researchers amplified the TCR beta CDR3 regions from RNA transcripts. Carried out on the TCR CDR3, a first-round RT-PCR used the HTBI primer set. TCRdb redid the calling of the multiplex PCR reads with MiXCR, one entry per CDR3 protein. The sample records fewer than 800,000 distinct CDR3 sequences, 16% being singletons. Sequencing input: blood. These receptors all stem from a man aged 18 to 29 with Graves' hyperthyroidism.

This clonotype was seen a handful of times. The gene calls are TRBV5-6 and TRBJ2-6; perhaps D is TRBD1 or TRBD2 (5 bases each). The CDR3 length is 19 residues. CDR1 and CDR2 (germline): SGHDT, YYEEEE. The germline V and J ends were trimmed by 4 bases and 3 bases, with 23 bases remaining between them. The CDR3 here is CASSRGAGILDSGANVLTF. In DNA form, the CDR3 reads TGTGCCAGCAGCCGGGGCGCAGGGATATTAGATAGTGGGGCCAACGTCCTGACTTTC.

This clonotype was seen more than once but under ten times. The genes are TRBV28 and TRBJ2-3; 10 bases align to TRBD2. Germline V lookup: CDR1 MDHEN, CDR2 SYDVKM. CDR3 length equals 20 residues. The V segment lost 4 bases and the J segment 2 bases; nucleotides outside the gene matches: 18. The chain's CDR3 is CASSWEAGGPMEKITDTQYF. The CDR3 coding sequence is TGTGCCAGCAGTTGGGAAGCGGGAGGGCCCATGGAGAAAATCACAGATACGCAGTATTTT.

In its sample, this clonotype was seen many times. The chain employs TRBV28 and TRBJ2-7; 12 positions agree with TRBD2. The length of the CDR3 is 16 residues. The germline CDR1 and CDR2 sequences are MDHEN and SYDVKM. The ends lost 5 bases at V and 6 bases at J; junction bases unmatched: 11. This chain's CDR3 is CASSISSSGRGGEQYF. The CDR3 nucleotides are TGTGCCAGCAGTATCTCGTCTAGCGGGAGGGGCGGCGAGCAGTACTTC.

The genes are TRBV29-1 and TRBJ2-7; no definite D call. V lost 2 bases to trimming and J lost 6 bases, with 8 bases between them. The CDR3 totals 11 residues. Germline CDR1 SQVTM, CDR2 ANQGSEA. The CDR3 region has the DNA TGCAGCGTTGAAAGTTATCCCGAGCAGTACTTC. As protein: CSVESYPEQYF.

V usage is TRBV6-2 or TRBV6-3 and J usage is TRBJ1-1, with TRBD1 matching 10 bases. CDR1 and CDR2 from the germline V gene are MNHEY and SVGEGT. The CDR3 is 14 amino acids. V lost 4 bases, J lost 5 bases, and 4 bases stayed unmatched. CDR3 nucleotides: TGTGCCAGCAGTTCGGACAGGGGGGGGACTGAAGCTTTCTTT. It is translated as CASSSDRGGTEAFF.

The chain joins TRBV24-1 to TRBJ2-5; 7 nucleotides agree with TRBD2. CDR3 length: 15 residues. CDR1 is KGHDR and CDR2 is SFDVKD in the germline V gene. V lost 5 bases and J lost 1; bases outside the gene matches: 6. The CDR3, as DNA: TGTGCCACCAGTGGGTCTAGCGGACCCCAAGAGACCCAGTACTTC. It translates to CATSGSSGPQETQYF.

The chain employs TRBV6-2 or TRBV6-3 and TRBJ2-1; 12 bases align to TRBD2. Trimming cost V 5 bases and J 12 bases; bases outside gene matches: 11. This CDR3 region has 15 residues. Germline loops: CDR1 MNHEY, CDR2 SVGEGT. The CDR3 nucleotides are TGTGCCAGCAGTCCGGGACTAGCGGGCCTGTGGATGCAGTTCTTC. This codes for CASSPGLAGLWMQFF.

This chain joins TRBV10-3 and TRBJ2-2, with 8 nucleotides matching TRBD1. Trimming removed 11 bases from V and 2 bases from J; junction bases left unmatched: 7. The CDR3 is 14 amino acids. Germline V gives CDR1 ENHRY, CDR2 SYGVKD. Here the CDR3 reads CAVRTGSNTGELFF. The CDR3 nucleotides are TGTGCCGTTCGGACAGGGTCCAACACCGGGGAGCTGTTTTTT.

This clonotype has more than one count but fewer than ten. The V gene is TRBV6-6, the J gene TRBJ2-5; 9 bases align to TRBD2. V lost 1 base and J lost 2; bases outside the gene matches: 11. Germline V gene data show CDR1 as MNHNY and CDR2 as SVGAGI (reference sequence). The CDR3 is made up of 18 amino acids. The CDR3 DNA is TGTGCCAGCAGTTACTTGAGTACTTTCCTAGCGGGGCAAGAGACCCAGTACTTC. Protein product: CASSYLSTFLAGQETQYF.

This clonotype was counted at least ten times. The genes are TRBV12-3 or TRBV12-4 and TRBJ2-5; 8 bases agree with TRBD2. The trim removed 5 bases at V and 5 bases at J, leaving 4 bases unmatched. The CDR3 has 13 amino acids. The CDR3 bases are TGTGCCAGCAGTGGACTAGCCTGGGAGACCCAGTACTTC. Protein: CASSGLAWETQYF.

This clonotype was seen at least ten times. V gene TRBV7-8 combines with J gene TRBJ2-1, with 13 bases identical to TRBD2. Trimming cost V 6 bases and J 10 bases; bases outside gene matches: 12. The CDR3 sequence is 16 residues long. From germline, CDR1 is SGHVS and CDR2 FQNEAQ. The CDR3 DNA sequence: TGTGCCAGCAGACCGAAACTAGCGGGAGGGCTATTCGAGCAGTTCTTC. This gives the protein CASRPKLAGGLFEQFF.

This clonotype was seen many times. The V call is TRBV18, the J call TRBJ1-5; the D is unclear. Germline lookup yields CDR1 KGHSH and CDR2 LQKENI. This CDR3 contains 14 residues. V gave up 6 bases and J gave up 6 bases, with 15 bases separating them. CDR3 nucleotides: TGTGCCAGCTCTCCCGGGCCTGGAGTTCAGCCCCAGCATTTT. Its protein is CASSPGPGVQPQHF.

There are a few counts of this clonotype. The gene calls are TRBV24-1 and TRBJ2-1; 11 bases map to TRBD1. Looked up from germline, CDR1 is KGHDR and CDR2 is SFDVKD. Losses at the gene ends were 4 bases for V and 6 bases for J; bases not matched to a gene: 10. The CDR3 sequence is 17 residues long. CDR3 nucleotides: TGTGCCACCAGTGACACCGGGACAGGGGGGTTTAGCAATGAGCAGTTCTTC. Translated: CATSDTGTGGFSNEQFF.

This clonotype was found many times. This chain uses TRBV20-1 with TRBJ2-7, with 8 bases lining up with TRBD2. Germline CDR1 and CDR2: DFQATT and SNEGSKA (reference sequence). Trimming removed 4 bases from V and 7 bases from J; junction bases left unmatched: 6. The CDR3 contains 12 residues. For the CDR3, the DNA is TGCAGTGCTAAAGCGGGAGTTGGTGAGCAGTACTTC. This sequence encodes CSAKAGVGEQYF.

This rearrangement joins TRBV6-9 to TRBJ2-2; D remains ambiguous. The V gene's germline CDR1 is MNHGY and CDR2 SVAAGI. The CDR3 is made up of 15 amino acids. The V end lost 3 bases, the J end lost 1 base, and 9 bases lay between the germline ends. The CDR3 nucleotides read TGTGCCAGCAGTTACATGGGCGGGAACACCGGGGAGCTGTTTTTT. Its translation is CASSYMGGNTGELFF.

This clonotype occurred many times. The chain has TRBV18 and TRBJ2-5, with unresolved D. CDR1 KGHSH and CDR2 LQKENI come from the germline V gene. This CDR3 region has 13 residues. Trimming left V 1 base short and J 1 base short, with 4 bases between. The CDR3 DNA reads TGTGCCAGCTCACCACTAGTCCAAGAGACCCAGTACTTC. Translating gives CASSPLVQETQYF.

The table lists this clonotype with a few counts. The CDR3 spells CASRWFVHGYTF. The CDR3 nucleotides read TGTGCCAGCAGGTGGTTTGTTCATGGCTACACCTTC. V and J are TRBV6-1 and TRBJ1-2; D remains ambiguous. V was cut by 6 bases and J by 6 bases, with 11 bases left in between. The CDR3 is 12 amino acids. The germline V gene has CDR1 MNHNS and CDR2 SASEGT.

The chain links TRBV5-1 to TRBJ2-3; 8 positions agree with TRBD1. With 6 bases clipped from V and 0 bases from J, the junction kept 6 bases outside the gene matches. The CDR3 is 15 residues long. Germline V lookup: CDR1 SGHRS, CDR2 YFSETQ. The CDR3 bases are TGCGCCAGCACAGGGGGCGCCGTGAGCACAGATACGCAGTATTTT. It specifies CASTGGAVSTDTQYF.

The table lists this clonotype with many counts. The chain combines TRBV7-3 with TRBJ2-1; a weak D match, TRBD2 (5 bases). The V and J ends lost 5 bases and 6 bases respectively, with 17 bases between them. The CDR3 totals 15 residues. Per germline, CDR1 SGHTA and CDR2 FQGTGA. Here the CDR3 reads CASSPRASKGNEQFF. CDR3 nucleotides: TGTGCCAGCAGCCCCCGGGCTAGCAAGGGCAATGAGCAGTTCTTC.

In its sample, this clonotype was seen a few times. The rearrangement uses TRBV12-3 or TRBV12-4 and TRBJ2-5; D gene ambiguous. This CDR3 region has 13 residues. V lost 3 bases to trimming and J lost 5 bases, with 10 bases between them. The CDR3 here is CASSFLVLETQYF. DNA for the CDR3: TGTGCCAGCAGTTTCTTGGTATTGGAGACCCAGTACTTC.

The chain carries TRBV18 and TRBJ2-7, with D possibly TRBD1 on 5 matching bases. Germline V gene sequence: CDR1 KGHSH, CDR2 LQKENI. V lost 1 base, J lost 3 bases, and 13 bases lay in between. This CDR3 comprises 15 residues. The DNA of the CDR3 is TGTGCCAGCTCACCACGTTCAGGGATAGGCTACGAGCAGTACTTC. Translated: CASSPRSGIGYEQYF.

This clonotype has more than one count but fewer than ten. The gene calls are TRBV9 and TRBJ2-7; D may be TRBD2 (5 bases). The V end lost 0 bases, the J end lost 4 bases, and 11 bases lay between the germline ends. The CDR3 sequence is 14 residues long. Germline CDR1 is SGDLS and CDR2 is YYNGEE. For the CDR3, the DNA is TGTGCCAGCAGCGTAGCCGGGGTGGGGTACGAGCAGTACTTC. This sequence encodes CASSVAGVGYEQYF.

The V call is TRBV28, the J call TRBJ2-1; D remains ambiguous. Trimming took 3 bases from V and 7 from J, leaving 16 bases between them. The length of the CDR3 is 15 residues. CDR1 and CDR2 (germline): MDHEN, SYDVKM. The chain's CDR3 is CASSFASSAGNEQFF. CDR3 bases: TGTGCCAGCAGTTTTGCCAGCTCGGCCGGTAATGAGCAGTTCTTC.

This clonotype occurred a few times. The chain recombines TRBV12-3 or TRBV12-4 with TRBJ2-3; D may be TRBD1 (6 bases). The CDR3 consists of 14 residues. V lost 6 bases, J lost 2 bases, and 12 bases lay in between. The chain's CDR3 is CASRWGPNTDTQYF. In DNA form, the CDR3 reads TGTGCCAGCAGATGGGGGCCGAACACAGATACGCAGTATTTT.

The V gene is TRBV20-1, the J gene TRBJ2-3; 8 nucleotides align to TRBD2. Looked up from germline, CDR1 is DFQATT and CDR2 is SNEGSKA (reference sequence). CDR3 length: 15 residues. V was pared by 3 bases and J by 1 base, with 6 bases of the junction left unmatched. CDR3 loop: CSASPAGGGTDTQYF. DNA for the CDR3: TGCAGTGCTAGCCCGGCGGGAGGTGGCACAGATACGCAGTATTTT.

The chain uses TRBV4-1 and TRBJ1-2; no reliable D call. This CDR3 region has 13 residues. The ends were cut back, 0 bases at V and 8 bases at J, with 10 bases in the middle. CDR1 is MGHRA and CDR2 is YSYEKL in the germline V gene. The DNA for the CDR3 is TGCGCCAGCAGCCAAGATCGGAGGGTAGGCTACACCTTC. It translates to CASSQDRRVGYTF.

This clonotype appeared a single time. The chain employs TRBV7-9 and TRBJ1-2; possible D gene TRBD1, 5 bases. The CDR3 is 13 residues long. V was pared by 4 bases and J by 8 bases, with 14 bases between. CDR1 is SEHNR and CDR2 is FQNEAQ in the germline V gene (reference sequence). This CDR3 reads CASSSSGTRGYTF. The CDR3, as DNA: TGTGCCAGCAGCTCGTCCGGGACGCGGGGCTACACCTTC.

The rearrangement links TRBV28 to TRBJ1-6; weak D call: TRBD1 (6 bases). Trimming took off 3 bases at V and 7 bases at J, with 16 bases between the two ends. CDR1 MDHEN and CDR2 SYDVKM come from the germline V gene. The CDR3 extends over 16 amino acids. The CDR3 DNA reads TGTGCCAGCAGTTTCCCTTACAGGGTTTCGAATTCACCCCTCCACTTT. This sequence encodes CASSFPYRVSNSPLHF.

In its sample, this clonotype was seen a few times. The chain joins TRBV20-1 to TRBJ1-4, with D unclear. Germline-derived CDR1 and CDR2 are DFQATT and SNEGSKA (reference sequence). The CDR3 has 14 residues. Between the trimmed V and J ends, which lost 6 bases and 5 bases, there was a span of 16 bases. CDR3 nucleotides: TGCAGTGCGACGTGGGGAGGAGCAAATGAAAAACTGTTTTTT. Its translation is CSATWGGANEKLFF.

The chain couples TRBV12-3 or TRBV12-4 to TRBJ2-1; D remains ambiguous. The CDR3 is 14 amino acids. Trimming took 2 bases from V and 8 from J, leaving 13 bases between them. CDR3: CASSLFRRTHEQFF. Written as DNA, the CDR3 is TGTGCCAGCAGTTTATTTCGGCGGACCCATGAGCAGTTCTTC.